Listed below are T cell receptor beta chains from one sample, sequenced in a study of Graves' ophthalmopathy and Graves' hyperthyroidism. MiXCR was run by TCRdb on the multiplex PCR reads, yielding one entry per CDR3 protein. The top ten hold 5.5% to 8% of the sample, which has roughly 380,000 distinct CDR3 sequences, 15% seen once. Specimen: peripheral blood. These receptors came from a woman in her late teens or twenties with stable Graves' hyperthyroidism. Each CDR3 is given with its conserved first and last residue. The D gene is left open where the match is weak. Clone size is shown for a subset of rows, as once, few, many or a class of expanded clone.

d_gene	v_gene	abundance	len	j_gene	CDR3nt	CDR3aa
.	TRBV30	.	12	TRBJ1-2	TGTGCCTGGACCTACCCGAGGGATGGCTACACCTTC	CAWTYPRDGYTF
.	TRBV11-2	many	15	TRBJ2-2	TGTGCCAGCAGCCTAGGGCAGCCGAACACCGGGGAGCTGTTTTTT	CASSLGQPNTGELFF
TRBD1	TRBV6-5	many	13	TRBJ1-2	TGTGCCAGCACGGGACAGGGGAACTATGGCTACACCTTC	CASTGQGNYGYTF
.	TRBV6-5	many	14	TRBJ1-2	TGTGCCAGCAGTTACTCGACAGCTAACTATGGCTACACCTTC	CASSYSTANYGYTF
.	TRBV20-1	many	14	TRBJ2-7	TGCAGTGCTAGTACGGGGCAGATTCCCTACGAGCAGTACTTC	CSASTGQIPYEQYF
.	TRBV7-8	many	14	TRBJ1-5	TGTGCCAGCAGCAACCGACAGGTCCATCAGCCCCAGCATTTT	CASSNRQVHQPQHF
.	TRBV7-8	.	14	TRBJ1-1	TGTGCCAGCAGCCCCCAAACAGTGAACACTGAAGCTTTCTTT	CASSPQTVNTEAFF
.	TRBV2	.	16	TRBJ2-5	TGTGCCAGCAGGGGGGTGTCGACGGGGGGCCATCTGACCCAGTACTTC	CASRGVSTGGHLTQYF
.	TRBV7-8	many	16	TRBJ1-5	TGTGCCAGCAGCTTAATGAGGGGCAGGTTGGATCAGCCCCAGCATTTT	CASSLMRGRLDQPQHF
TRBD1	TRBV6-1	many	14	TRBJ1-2	TGTGCCAGCAAGGCAGGGGGAGGCTCAGTGGGCTACACCTTC	CASKAGGGSVGYTF
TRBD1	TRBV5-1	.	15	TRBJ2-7	TGCGCCAGCAGCTTGAGGGGGACAGGGGTGAACGAGCAGTACTTC	CASSLRGTGVNEQYF
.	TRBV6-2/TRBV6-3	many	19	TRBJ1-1	TGTGCCAGCAGTTACTCGAGGAGGGGGTTGGCCTCTGGGAACACTGAAGCTTTCTTT	CASSYSRRGLASGNTEAFF
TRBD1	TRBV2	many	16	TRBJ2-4	TGTGCCAGCAGCGACAGGACAGGGGGTGCCAAAAACATTCAGTACTTC	CASSDRTGGAKNIQYF
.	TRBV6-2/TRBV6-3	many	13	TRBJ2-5	TGTGCCAGCAGGCCAGAGGGGCGTGAGACCCAGTACTTC	CASRPEGRETQYF
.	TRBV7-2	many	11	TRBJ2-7	TGTGCCAGCAGCCCCGGGCACGAGCAGTACTTC	CASSPGHEQYF
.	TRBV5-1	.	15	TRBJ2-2	TGCGCCAGCAGCTTGTCGAGTTTGAACACCGGGGAGCTGTTTTTT	CASSLSSLNTGELFF
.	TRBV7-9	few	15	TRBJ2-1	TGTGCCAGCAGCAAAGAGGGACTTCTGAGGGTGGAGCAGTTCTTC	CASSKEGLLRVEQFF
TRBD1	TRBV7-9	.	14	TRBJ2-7	TGTGCCAGCTCCCGACAGGGCCCTTCCTACGAGCAGTACTTC	CASSRQGPSYEQYF
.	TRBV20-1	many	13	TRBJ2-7	TGCAGTGCTAGAGGGGGTGGCGTGGGCGAGCAGTACTTC	CSARGGGVGEQYF
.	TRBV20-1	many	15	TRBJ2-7	TGCAGTGCTAGGGTGGGACACCGGAGCTCCTACGAGCAGTACTTC	CSARVGHRSSYEQYF
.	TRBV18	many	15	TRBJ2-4	TGTGCCAGCTCACCCCGAGACTCGGTGGGGGACATTCAGTACTTC	CASSPRDSVGDIQYF
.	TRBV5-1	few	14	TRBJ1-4	TGCGCCAGCAGCTTGGCCGGGGGGAGTGAAAAACTGTTTTTT	CASSLAGGSEKLFF
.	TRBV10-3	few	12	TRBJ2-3	TGTGCCATCACAGACGGGGCAGATACGCAGTATTTT	CAITDGADTQYF
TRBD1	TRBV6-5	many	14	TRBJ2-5	TGTGCCAGCAGTTACACACAGGGGCAGGAGACCCAGTACTTC	CASSYTQGQETQYF
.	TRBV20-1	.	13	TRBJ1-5	TGCAGTGCTAGAGGGACAGACAATCAGCCCCAGCATTTT	CSARGTDNQPQHF
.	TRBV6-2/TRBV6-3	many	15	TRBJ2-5	TGTGCCAGCAGTTATTGGGGGGTTGGCCAAGAGACCCAGTACTTC	CASSYWGVGQETQYF
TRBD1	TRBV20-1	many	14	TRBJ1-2	TGCAGTGCTGGGGGACAGGGGGAGGTCTATGGCTACACCTTC	CSAGGQGEVYGYTF
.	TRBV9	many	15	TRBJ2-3	TGTGCCAGCAGGCCCCGTTCAGGGCCCACAGATACGCAGTATTTT	CASRPRSGPTDTQYF
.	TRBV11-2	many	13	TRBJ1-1	TGTGCCAGCAGTTCCGAGGGGGGCGGTGAAGCTTTCTTT	CASSSEGGGEAFF
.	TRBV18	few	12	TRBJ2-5	TGTGCTTCAAAGGGGGGCCAAGAGACCCAGTACTTC	CASKGGQETQYF
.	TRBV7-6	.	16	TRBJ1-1	TGTGCCAGCAGCCCTTCTACAGGGATGGGGAACACTGAAGCTTTCTTT	CASSPSTGMGNTEAFF